The present TCR beta chain was sequenced within a study of T cell responses to AZD1222 COVID-19 vaccine. Method: immunoSEQ multiplex PCR; TCRdb's copy keeps in-frame clones and lacks some. Among about 140,000 clones listed, roughly 90% were seen once. Germline lookup yields CDR1 MDHEN and CDR2 SYDVKM. This CDR3 has 15 amino acids. The trim removed 5 bases at V and 2 bases at J, leaving 9 bases unmatched. This receptor was taken from an adult who received the AZD1222 COVID-19 vaccine. The chain couples TRBV28 to TRBJ2-7; 7 bases align to TRBD1. The source material was peripheral blood, sampled 28 days after the second AZD1222 dose. CDR3: CASSSTGTEPYEQYF. In DNA form, the CDR3 reads TGTGCCAGCAGTAGTACCGGGACAGAGCCCTACGAGCAGTACTTC.